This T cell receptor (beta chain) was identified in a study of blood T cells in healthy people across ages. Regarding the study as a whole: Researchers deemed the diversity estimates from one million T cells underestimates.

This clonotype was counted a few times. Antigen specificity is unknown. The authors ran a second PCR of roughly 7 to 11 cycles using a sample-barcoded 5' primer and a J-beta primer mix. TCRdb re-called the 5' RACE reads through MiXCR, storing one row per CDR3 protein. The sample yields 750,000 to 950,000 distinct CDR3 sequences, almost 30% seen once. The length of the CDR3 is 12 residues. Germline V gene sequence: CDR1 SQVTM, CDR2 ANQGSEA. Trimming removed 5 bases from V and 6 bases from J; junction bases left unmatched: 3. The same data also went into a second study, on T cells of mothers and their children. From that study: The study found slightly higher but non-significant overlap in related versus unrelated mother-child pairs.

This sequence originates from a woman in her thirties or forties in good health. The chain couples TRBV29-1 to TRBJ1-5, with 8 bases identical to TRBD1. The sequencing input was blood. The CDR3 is CSVRQGSQPQHF. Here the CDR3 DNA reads TGCAGCGTTAGACAGGGGAGTCAGCCCCAGCATTTT. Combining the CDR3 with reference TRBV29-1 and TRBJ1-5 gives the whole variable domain SAVISQKPSRDICQRGTSLTIQCQVDSQVTMMFWYRQQPGQSLTLIATANQGSEATYESGFVIDKFPISRPNLTFSTLTVSNMSPEDSSIYLCSVRQGSQPQHFGDGTRLSIL.